This T cell receptor (beta chain) was recovered during a study of cytotoxic CD8 clonotypes in ibrutinib-treated CLL. Study summary: Of a cohort that held about a dozen relapsed/refractory and 15 treatment-naive patients, under 18 were IGHV unmutated. Whole-study results and caveats: Elevated clonality accompanied ibrutinib response, with a return toward baseline values at progression. Sample timing was unmatched between remission and later-progressing patients; lymph nodes unstudied. Baseline-level clonality went beyond age-matched healthy donors and moved in step with circulating CD8+ T-cell counts.

This CDR3 is built from 16 residues. V gave up 5 bases and J gave up 4 bases, with 18 bases separating them. Germline values: CDR1 LNHDA, CDR2 SQIVND (reference sequence). TCRdb's table, derived via immunoSEQ multiplex PCR, lists solely in-frame clones and lacks some. The sample lists about 25,000 clones; 85% were seen once. As concerns this clone: Its antigen is currently unknown.

This chain uses TRBV19 with TRBJ2-1; D gene uncertain. The origin of this receptor is a human donor with chronic lymphocytic leukemia. This specimen was PBMCs, taken after 24 months of ibrutinib treatment. CDR3 nucleotides: TGTGCCAGTAGTGTTCTCCCCAGGTCGGGTTACAATGAGCAGTTCTTC. It codes for CASSVLPRSGYNEQFF.